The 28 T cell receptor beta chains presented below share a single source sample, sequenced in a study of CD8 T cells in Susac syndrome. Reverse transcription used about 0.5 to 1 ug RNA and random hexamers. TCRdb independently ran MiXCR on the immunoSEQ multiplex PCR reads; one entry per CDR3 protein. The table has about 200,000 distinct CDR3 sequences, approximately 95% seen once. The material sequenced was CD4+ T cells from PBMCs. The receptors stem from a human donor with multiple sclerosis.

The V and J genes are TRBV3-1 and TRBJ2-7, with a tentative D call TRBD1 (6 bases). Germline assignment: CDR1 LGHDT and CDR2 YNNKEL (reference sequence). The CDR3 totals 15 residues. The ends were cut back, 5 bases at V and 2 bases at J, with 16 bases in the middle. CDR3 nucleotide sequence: TGTGCCAGCAGCGGCCGGGACACCTACACCTACGAGCAGTACTTC. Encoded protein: CASSGRDTYTYEQYF.

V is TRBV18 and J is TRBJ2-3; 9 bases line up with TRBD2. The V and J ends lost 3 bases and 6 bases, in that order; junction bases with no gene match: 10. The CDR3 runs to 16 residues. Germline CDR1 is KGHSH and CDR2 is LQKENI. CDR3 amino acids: CASSPYEGLATDTQYF. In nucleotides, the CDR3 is TGTGCCAGCTCACCGTACGAAGGACTAGCGACGGATACGCAGTATTTT. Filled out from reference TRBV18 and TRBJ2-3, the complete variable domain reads NAGVMQNPRHLVRRRGQEARLRCSPMKGHSHVYWYRQLPEEGLKFMVYLQKENIIDESGMPKERFSAEFPKEGPSILRIQQVVRGDSAAYFCASSPYEGLATDTQYFGPGTRLTVL.

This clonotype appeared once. DNA of the CDR3: TGTGCCAGCAGTGGTCAGGGTAGGAAACTGTTTTTT. This encodes CASSGQGRKLFF. The chain uses TRBV7-9 and TRBJ1-4, with D tentatively TRBD1 (5 bases). Germline-derived CDR1 and CDR2 are SEHNR and FQNEAQ (reference sequence). This CDR3 has 12 residues. Deletions cut 6 bases from V and 11 bases from J, with 13 bases between.

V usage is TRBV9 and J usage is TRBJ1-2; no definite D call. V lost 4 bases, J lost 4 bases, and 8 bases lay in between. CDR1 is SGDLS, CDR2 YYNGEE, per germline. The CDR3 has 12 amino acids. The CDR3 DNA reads TGTGCCAGCAGCTTACAGCGCTATGGCTACACCTTC. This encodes CASSLQRYGYTF.

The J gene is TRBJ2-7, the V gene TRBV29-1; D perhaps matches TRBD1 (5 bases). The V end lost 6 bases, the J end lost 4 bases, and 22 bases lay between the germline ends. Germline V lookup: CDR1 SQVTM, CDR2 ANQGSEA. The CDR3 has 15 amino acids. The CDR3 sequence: CSVDSHIETHYEQYV. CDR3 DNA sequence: TGCAGCGTCGACAGCCATATAGAAACCCATTACGAGCAGTACGTC.

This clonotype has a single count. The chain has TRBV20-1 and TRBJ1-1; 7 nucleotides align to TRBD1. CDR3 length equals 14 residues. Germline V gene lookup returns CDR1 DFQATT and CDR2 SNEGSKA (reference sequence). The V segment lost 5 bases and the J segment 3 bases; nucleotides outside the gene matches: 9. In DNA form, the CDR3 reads TGCAGTGCTGCCTTCCGACAGGGATACACTGAAGCTTTCTTT. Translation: CSAAFRQGYTEAFF.

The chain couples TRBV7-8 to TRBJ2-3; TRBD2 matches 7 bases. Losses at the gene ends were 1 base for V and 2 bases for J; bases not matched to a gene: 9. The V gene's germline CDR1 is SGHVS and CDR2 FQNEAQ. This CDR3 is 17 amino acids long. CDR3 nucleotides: TGTGCCAGCAGCTTAGTTGGGAGCGGGGCGTACACAGATACGCAGTATTTT. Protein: CASSLVGSGAYTDTQYF. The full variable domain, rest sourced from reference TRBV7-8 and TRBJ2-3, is GAGVSQSPRYKVAKRGQDVALRCDPISGHVSLFWYQQALGQGPEFLTYFQNEAQLDKSGLPSDRFFAERPEGSVSTLKIQRTQQEDSAVYLCASSLVGSGAYTDTQYFGPGTRLTVL.

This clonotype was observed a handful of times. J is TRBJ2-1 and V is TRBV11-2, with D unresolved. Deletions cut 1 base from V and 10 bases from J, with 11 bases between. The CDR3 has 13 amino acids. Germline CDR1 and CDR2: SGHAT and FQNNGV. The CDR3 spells CASSLGQMGEQFF. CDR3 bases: TGTGCCAGCAGCTTAGGGCAGATGGGCGAGCAGTTCTTC. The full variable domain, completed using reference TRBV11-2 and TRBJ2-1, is EAGVAQSPRYKIIEKRQSVAFWCNPISGHATLYWYQQILGQGPKLLIQFQNNGVVDDSQLPKDRFSAERLKGVDSTLKIQPAKLEDSAVYLCASSLGQMGEQFFGPGTRLTVL.

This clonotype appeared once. The CDR3 DNA is TGTGCCTGGAGTGTCATGAGCGGAAGGACAGATACGCAGTATTTT. It translates to CAWSVMSGRTDTQYF. This chain links TRBV30 with TRBJ2-3; a weak D match, TRBD2 (5 bases). Trimming removed 0 bases at V and 3 bases at J, with 13 bases between. The CDR3 sequence is 15 residues long. The germline V gene has CDR1 GTSNPN and CDR2 SVGIG (reference sequence).

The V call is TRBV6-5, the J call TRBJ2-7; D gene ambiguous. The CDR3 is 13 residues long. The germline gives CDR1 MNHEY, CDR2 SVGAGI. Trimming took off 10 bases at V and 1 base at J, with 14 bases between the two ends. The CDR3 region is CATMGRDSYEQYF. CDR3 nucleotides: TGTGCCACCATGGGTAGGGATTCCTACGAGCAGTACTTC.

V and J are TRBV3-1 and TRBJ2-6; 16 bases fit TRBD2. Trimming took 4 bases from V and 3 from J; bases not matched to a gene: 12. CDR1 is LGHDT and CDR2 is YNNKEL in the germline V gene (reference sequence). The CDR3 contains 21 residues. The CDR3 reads CASSLPGLAGGPAGGANVLTF. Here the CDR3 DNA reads TGTGCCAGCAGCCTTCCGGGACTAGCGGGGGGGCCGGCCGGTGGGGCCAACGTCCTGACTTTC.

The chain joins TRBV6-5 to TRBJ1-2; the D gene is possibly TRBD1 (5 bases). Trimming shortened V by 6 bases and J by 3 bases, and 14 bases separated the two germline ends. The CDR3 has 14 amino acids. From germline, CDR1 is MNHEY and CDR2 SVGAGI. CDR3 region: CASSKTGGYYGYTF. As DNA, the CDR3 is TGTGCCAGCAGCAAGACGGGGGGTTACTATGGCTACACCTTC.

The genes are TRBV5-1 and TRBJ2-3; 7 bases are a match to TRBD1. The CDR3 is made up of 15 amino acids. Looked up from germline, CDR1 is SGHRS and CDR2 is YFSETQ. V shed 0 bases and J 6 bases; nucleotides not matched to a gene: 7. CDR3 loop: CASSLDGTADDTQYF. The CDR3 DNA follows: TGCGCCAGCAGCTTGGACGGGACAGCAGACGATACGCAGTATTTT.

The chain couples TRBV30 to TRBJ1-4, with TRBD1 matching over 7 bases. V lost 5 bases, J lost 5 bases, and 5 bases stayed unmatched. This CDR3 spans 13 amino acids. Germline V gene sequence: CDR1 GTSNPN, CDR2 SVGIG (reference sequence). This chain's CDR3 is CAWGQAVNEKLFF. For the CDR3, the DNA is TGTGCCTGGGGACAGGCCGTCAATGAAAAACTGTTTTTT.

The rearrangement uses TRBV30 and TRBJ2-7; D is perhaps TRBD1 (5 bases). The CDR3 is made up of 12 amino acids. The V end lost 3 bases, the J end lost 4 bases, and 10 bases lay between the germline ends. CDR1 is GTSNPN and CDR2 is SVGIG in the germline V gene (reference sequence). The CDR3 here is CAWSETGYEQYF. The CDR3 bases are TGTGCCTGGAGCGAAACAGGATACGAGCAGTACTTC.

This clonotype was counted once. The CDR3 loop reads CASTLRGGSYGYTF. Here the CDR3 DNA reads TGTGCCAGCACCCTACGGGGCGGATCCTATGGCTACACCTTC. The chain joins TRBV12-3 or TRBV12-4 to TRBJ1-2; tentatively, D is TRBD1 (5 bases). The CDR3 is 14 amino acids. The V end lost 7 bases, the J end lost 4 bases, and 16 bases lay between the germline ends.

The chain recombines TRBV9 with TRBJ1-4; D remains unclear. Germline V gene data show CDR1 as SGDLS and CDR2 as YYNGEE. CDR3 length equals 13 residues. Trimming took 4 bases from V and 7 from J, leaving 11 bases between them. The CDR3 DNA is TGTGCCAGCAGCTTTCGACAAGGTGAAAAACTGTTTTTT. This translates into CASSFRQGEKLFF.

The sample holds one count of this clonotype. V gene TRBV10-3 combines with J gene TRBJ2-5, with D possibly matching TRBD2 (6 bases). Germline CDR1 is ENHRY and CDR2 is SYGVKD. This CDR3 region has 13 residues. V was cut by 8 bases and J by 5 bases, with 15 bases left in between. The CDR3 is CAIAQGGQETQYF. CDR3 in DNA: TGTGCCATCGCTCAGGGAGGTCAGGAGACCCAGTACTTC.

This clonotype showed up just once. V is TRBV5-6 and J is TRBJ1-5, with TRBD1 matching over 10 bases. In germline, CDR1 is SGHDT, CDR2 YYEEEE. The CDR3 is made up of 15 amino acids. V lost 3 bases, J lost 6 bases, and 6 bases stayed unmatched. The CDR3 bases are TGTGCCAGCAGCTCGGGACAGGGGAGGTTTCAGCCCCAGCATTTT. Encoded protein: CASSSGQGRFQPQHF.

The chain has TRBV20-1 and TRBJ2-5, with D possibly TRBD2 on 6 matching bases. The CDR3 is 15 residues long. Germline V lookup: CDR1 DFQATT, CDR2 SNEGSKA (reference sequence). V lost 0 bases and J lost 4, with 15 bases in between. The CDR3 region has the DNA TGCAGTGCTAGAGATTGGCAGGGCGGGGCAGAGACCCAGTACTTC. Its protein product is CSARDWQGGAETQYF.

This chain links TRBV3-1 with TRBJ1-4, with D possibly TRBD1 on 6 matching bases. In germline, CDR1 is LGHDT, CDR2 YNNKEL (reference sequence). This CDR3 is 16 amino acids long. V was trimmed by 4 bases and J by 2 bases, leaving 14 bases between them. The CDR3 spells CASSLQGANTNEKLFF. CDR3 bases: TGTGCCAGCAGCCTACAGGGAGCGAACACTAATGAAAAACTGTTTTTT. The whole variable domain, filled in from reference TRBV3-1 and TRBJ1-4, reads DTAVSQTPKYLVTQMGNDKSIKCEQNLGHDTMYWYKQDSKKFLKIMFSYNNKELIINETVPNRFSPKSPDKAHLNLHINSLELGDSAVYFCASSLQGANTNEKLFFGSGTQLSVL.

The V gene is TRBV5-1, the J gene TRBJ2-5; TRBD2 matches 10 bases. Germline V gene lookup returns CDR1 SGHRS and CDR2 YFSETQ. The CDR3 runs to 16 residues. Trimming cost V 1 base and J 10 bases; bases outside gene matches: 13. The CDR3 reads CASSLTSGAPPKDQYF. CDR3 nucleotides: TGCGCCAGCAGCTTGACTAGCGGGGCCCCCCCTAAGGACCAGTACTTC.

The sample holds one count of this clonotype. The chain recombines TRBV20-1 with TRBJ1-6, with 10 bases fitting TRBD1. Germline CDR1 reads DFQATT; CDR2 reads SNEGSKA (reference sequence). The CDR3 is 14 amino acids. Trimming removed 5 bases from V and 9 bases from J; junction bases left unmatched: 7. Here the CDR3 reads CSAYNRDRGSPLHF. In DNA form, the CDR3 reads TGCAGTGCTTATAACCGGGACAGGGGTTCACCCCTCCACTTT.

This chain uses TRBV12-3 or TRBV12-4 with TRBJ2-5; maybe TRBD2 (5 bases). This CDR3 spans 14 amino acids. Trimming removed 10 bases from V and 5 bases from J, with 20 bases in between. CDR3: CAITRTPRRETQYF. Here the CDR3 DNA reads TGTGCCATCACAAGGACTCCCCGGCGGGAGACCCAGTACTTC.

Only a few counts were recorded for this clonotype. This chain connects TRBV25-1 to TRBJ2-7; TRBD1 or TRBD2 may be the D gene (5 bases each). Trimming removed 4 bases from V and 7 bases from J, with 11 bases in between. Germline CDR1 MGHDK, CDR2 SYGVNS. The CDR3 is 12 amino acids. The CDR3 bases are TGTGCCAGCAGTGGGTCTTGGGGGGAGCAGTACTTC. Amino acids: CASSGSWGEQYF.

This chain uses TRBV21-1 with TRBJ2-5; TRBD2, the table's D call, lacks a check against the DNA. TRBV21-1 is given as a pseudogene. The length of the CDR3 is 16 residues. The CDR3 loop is CASSQKGLVIWETQYF. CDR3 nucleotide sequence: TGTGCCAGCAGCCAGAAGGGCCTAGTCATCTGGGAGACCCAGTACTTC.

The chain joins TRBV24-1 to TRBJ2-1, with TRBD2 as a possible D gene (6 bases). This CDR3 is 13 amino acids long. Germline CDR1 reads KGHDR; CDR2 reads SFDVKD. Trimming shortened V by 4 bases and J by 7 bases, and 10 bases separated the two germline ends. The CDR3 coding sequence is TGTGCCACCAGTGAGGGGACTGGGAATGAGCAGTTCTTC. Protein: CATSEGTGNEQFF.

The CDR3 protein is CATRGDRGCGYTF. In DNA, the CDR3 is TGTGCCACCAGGGGGGACAGGGGATGCGGCTACACCTTC. This chain links TRBV24-1 with TRBJ1-2; 10 nucleotides match TRBD1. The CDR3 sequence is 13 residues long. Germline V lookup: CDR1 KGHDR, CDR2 SFDVKD. Trimming cost V 7 bases and J 8 bases; bases outside gene matches: 6.